This T cell receptor (beta chain) was sequenced for a study of cytomegalovirus exposure and HLA in healthy donors. Study details: In an early release, HLA-typed donors contributed about 79 million unique TCR sequences. Study-level findings and limits: A later analysis appeared to link common viral pathogens to several of the most significant clusters.

Each donor's status was that of a healthy bone marrow donor. A remark on this clone: The antigen remains unidentified.

PCR amplification relied on 60 Vbeta primers (plus 13 Jbeta primers). TCRdb's copy holds only in-frame clones and misses some; the assay was immunoSEQ multiplex PCR. The table shows roughly 190,000 clones, with about 10% occurring only once. Trimming cost V 6 bases and J 1 base; bases outside gene matches: 10. CDR1 and CDR2 (germline): SEHNR, FQNEAQ (reference sequence). CDR3 length equals 17 residues. The clonotype originates from a young woman in good health and CMV-seropositive. This chain joins TRBV7-9 and TRBJ2-1, with 9 bases aligning to TRBD2. What was sequenced was PBMCs. The chain's CDR3 is CASRPLSSGRSYNEQFF. CDR3 sequence (DNA): TGTGCCAGCAGGCCGCTAAGCAGCGGGAGGTCCTACAATGAGCAGTTCTTC. The full variable domain, its missing parts supplied by reference TRBV7-9 and TRBJ2-1, is DTGVSQNPRHKITKRGQNVTFRCDPISEHNRLYWYRQTLGQGPEFLTYFQNEAQLEKSRLLSDRFSAERPKGSFSTLEIQRTEQGDSAMYLCASRPLSSGRSYNEQFFGPGTRLTVL.